The T cell receptor (beta chain) under discussion was sequenced for a study of a mutant IDH1 vaccine in newly diagnosed glioma. Indicated time point: week 35, safety follow-up. Mutant IDH1 20-mer peptide, at 300 ug, made up each vaccine dose, with topical imiquimod. Notes on this clone: The antigen is unknown.

V lost 7 bases, J lost 1 base, and 13 bases lay in between. The length of the CDR3 is 14 residues. Germline V lookup: CDR1 SEHNR, CDR2 FQNEAQ (reference sequence). Profiling relied on immunoSEQ multiplex PCR, and the TCRdb table lists in-frame clones only, not all of them. The data contain tens of thousands of clones, roughly nine tenths of them singletons. The TCR originated in a man in his forties with glioma. The gene calls are TRBV7-9 and TRBJ1-1; D unclear. The material was PBMCs, obtained from a glioma patient whose treatment included an IDH1 peptide vaccine. The CDR3 reads CASTEGRKNTEAFF. The DNA for the CDR3 is TGTGCCAGCACCGAAGGTAGGAAGAACACTGAAGCTTTCTTT.